These T cell receptor beta chains were read from a single sample in a study of CD8 T cells in Susac syndrome. TCRdb passed the immunoSEQ multiplex PCR reads through MiXCR, listing each CDR3 protein once. Of 130,000 to 150,000 distinct CDR3 sequences detected, roughly 95% appear once; the ten largest clones hold approximately 0.09%. Sequencing was performed on CD4+ T cells from PBMCs. The receptor set was obtained from a human donor in good health. CDR3s include the opening cysteine and the closing phenylalanine or tryptophan. Each record gives: J gene, clone size, CDR3 length, V gene, D gene, CDR3 protein, CDR3 DNA. The D gene is left open where the match is weak. Clone size appears in some rows only: once, few, many, or a class for an expanded clone.

TRBJ2-1 - 17 TRBV20-1 TRBD2 CSALTSGRANSYNEQFF TGCAGTGCTCTGACTAGCGGGAGGGCGAATTCCTACAATGAGCAGTTCTTC
TRBJ2-1 - 14 TRBV4-1 - CASSQGGLGRRPIF TGCGCCAGCAGCCAAGGGGGGTTAGGGAGGCGGCCCATCTTC
TRBJ1-5 - 12 TRBV20-1 - CSAWDHNQPQHF TGCAGTGCTTGGGACCACAATCAGCCCCAGCATTTT
TRBJ1-2 - 14 TRBV29-1 - CSVDLPGPTAGYSF TGCAGCGTTGACCTTCCGGGCCCTACGGCCGGCTACTCCTTC
TRBJ2-1 - 16 TRBV12-3/TRBV12-4 TRBD2 CASSRLAGETYNEQFF TGTGCCAGCAGTCGGTTAGCGGGCGAAACCTACAATGAGCAGTTCTTC
TRBJ1-1 - 15 TRBV5-4 - CASSLRAGKDTEAFF TGTGCCAGCAGCTTGAGGGCCGGGAAGGACACTGAAGCTTTCTTT
TRBJ1-1 - 11 TRBV5-6 - CASTSDREAFF TGTGCCAGCACCTCGGACCGTGAAGCTTTCTTT
TRBJ2-6 once 16 TRBV18 - CASSPNSISGANVLTF TGTGCCAGCTCACCAAATTCGATCTCTGGGGCCAACGTCCTGACTTTC
TRBJ2-3 - 13 TRBV29-1 TRBD2 CSVARGGMDTQYF TGCAGCGTTGCTCGCGGGGGGATGGATACGCAGTATTTT
TRBJ1-1 - 15 TRBV5-1 - CASSSPGLTNTEAFF TGCGCCAGCAGCTCTCCGGGACTAACGAACACTGAAGCTTTCTTT
TRBJ2-1 - 13 TRBV5-4 - CASSSPTSNEQFF TGTGCCAGCAGCTCCCCCACCTCCAATGAGCAGTTCTTC
TRBJ1-3 - 13 TRBV15 - CATSRSLENTIYF TGTGCCACCAGCAGGAGCCTTGAAAACACCATATATTTT
TRBJ1-5 - 20 TRBV19 - CASSISPGKQGNYSNQPQHF TGTGCCAGTAGTATTTCGCCGGGTAAACAGGGCAATTATAGCAATCAGCCCCAGCATTTT
TRBJ2-5 - 15 TRBV10-3 TRBD1 CAISRDRGLQETQYF TGTGCCATCAGTAGGGACAGGGGGCTTCAGGAGACCCAGTACTTC
TRBJ1-5 - 14 TRBV12-3/TRBV12-4 TRBD1 CASRPGTGNQPQHF TGTGCCAGCAGGCCCGGGACAGGGAATCAGCCCCAGCATTTT
TRBJ2-3 once 17 TRBV28 - CASSLSTGTPGTDTQYF TGTGCCAGCAGTTTATCTACAGGGACCCCGGGCACAGATACGCAGTATTTT
TRBJ1-5 - 14 TRBV19 TRBD1 CASSGTGGNQPQHF TGTGCCAGTAGTGGGACAGGGGGAAATCAGCCCCAGCATTTT
TRBJ2-7 - 15 TRBV5-1 TRBD1 CASSLGQGAVDEQYF TGCGCCAGCAGCTTGGGACAGGGAGCGGTGGACGAGCAGTACTTC
TRBJ1-4 - 16 TRBV3-1 - CASSQEKTATNEKLFF TGTGCCAGCAGCCAAGAAAAGACAGCAACTAATGAAAAACTGTTTTTT
TRBJ1-1 - 13 TRBV18 - CASSPTGTDEAFF TGTGCCAGCTCACCTACCGGGACGGATGAAGCTTTCTTT
TRBJ1-1 - 13 TRBV28 - CASSPPGDTEAFF TGTGCCAGCAGTCCCCCAGGGGACACTGAAGCTTTCTTT
TRBJ1-4 - 13 TRBV10-2 - CASSLTANEKLFF TGCGCCAGCAGTTTGACAGCTAATGAAAAACTGTTTTTT
TRBJ2-3 - 13 TRBV14 - CASSQLGTDTQYF TGTGCCAGCAGCCAATTGGGGACGGATACGCAGTATTTT